This T cell receptor beta chain appears in the sequencing data of a study of blood T cell repertoires in COVID-19. Study summary: T cells, B-cell-depleted T cells, or PBMCs supplied cDNA or gDNA.

Trimming pared 2 bases from V and 6 bases from J, leaving 10 bases between. The CDR3 extends over 13 amino acids. In the original analysis: Reference gene primers were amplified, and this amplification served to estimate nucleated cell counts. This table comes from immunoSEQ multiplex PCR, and its TCRdb copy is limited to in-frame clones, with some not included. V, J and clone size were drawn from that table, and D and trimming were deduced from the DNA. The table includes 50,000 to 70,000 clones, 70% to 80% detected once. Material: peripheral blood. The sequence was collected from a man aged 60-69 years with acute or convalescent COVID-19. The rearrangement uses TRBV12-3 or TRBV12-4 and TRBJ1-1; no reliable D call. The CDR3 DNA sequence: TGTGCCAGCAGTTTAAGAGGGCTCGCTGAAGCTTTCTTT. Translated: CASSLRGLAEAFF.